Listed below are T cell receptor beta chains from one sample, sequenced in a study of blood T cells in healthy people across ages. Via MiXCR, TCRdb re-called the 5' RACE reads, giving one row per CDR3 protein. Of 1.5 million or so distinct CDR3 sequences in the sample, approximately 43% were seen once. Sample: blood. These receptors originate from a woman aged 18-30 years in good health. Both conserved end residues are trimmed from each CDR3. D genes are given only for firm matches.

V gene,J gene,D gene,CDR3 protein
TRBV20-1,TRBJ2-1,TRBD2,SARDVLAANLINEQF
TRBV12-3/TRBV12-4,TRBJ2-6,TRBD2,ASSLRTSGRSGANVLT
TRBV12-3/TRBV12-4,TRBJ1-6,.,ASSPEVYSPLH
TRBV3-1,TRBJ1-2,TRBD1,ASSQDLDREYGYT
TRBV29-1,TRBJ1-2,.,SVISGDYGYT
TRBV7-8,TRBJ1-1,.,TSSLRPPRAF
TRBV7-2,TRBJ2-3,.,ASSLQGFPSTDTQY
TRBV14,TRBJ1-1,.,ASSQVGRVAF
TRBV12-5,TRBJ2-3,TRBD1,ASGTTGSSTDTQY
TRBV9,TRBJ2-7,.,ASSVAPNAYEQY
TRBV4-3,TRBJ2-6,.,ASSQDRGYSGANVLT
TRBV5-1,TRBJ1-5,.,ASSLGTSPDQPQH
TRBV12-3/TRBV12-4,TRBJ2-5,TRBD1,ASSTLGGQGETQY
TRBV12-3/TRBV12-4,TRBJ1-5,.,ASTIRGGNQPQH
TRBV4-1,TRBJ2-5,.,ASSQGRAKEETQY
TRBV12-3/TRBV12-4,TRBJ2-7,TRBD2,ASSKGLAYEQY
TRBV7-9,TRBJ2-1,TRBD1,ASSPPQGLSSYNEQF
TRBV29-1,TRBJ2-4,.,SVEVMGINIQY
TRBV7-2,TRBJ2-1,.,ASSPLPSTGNEQF
TRBV5-1,TRBJ2-5,.,ASSTRSGDNEQY
TRBV9,TRBJ1-2,.,ASSVGRWGYT
TRBV30,TRBJ1-5,.,ARSAGTGQPQH
TRBV20-1,TRBJ1-1,.,SATKGRYTEAF
TRBV6-5,TRBJ1-2,.,ASSYSTWRYGYT
TRBV9,TRBJ1-2,.,ASSVGEGDAYGYT
TRBV12-3/TRBV12-4,TRBJ1-3,TRBD1,ASSFTGDGGNTIY
TRBV6-2/TRBV6-3,TRBJ2-5,.,ASSYPTNEQY
TRBV7-2,TRBJ1-4,.,ASSFQVANEKLF
TRBV9,TRBJ2-4,.,ASSVDMGAANIQY
TRBV29-1,TRBJ2-7,TRBD1,SMLTGAYEQY
TRBV28,TRBJ1-5,.,ASSLSGTSNQPQH
TRBV15,TRBJ1-1,.,ATSAEQRRFNTEAF
TRBV5-6,TRBJ2-1,TRBD2,ASSFDSGVYNEQF
TRBV5-1,TRBJ1-2,.,ASSLGTRHTNYGYT
TRBV29-1,TRBJ2-7,.,SVDMGSEQY
TRBV5-5,TRBJ2-1,TRBD2,ASSSSLAGLYQNEQF
TRBV27,TRBJ2-6,.,ASSQTVSGANVLT
TRBV9,TRBJ2-7,TRBD1,ASNPGGPYEQY
TRBV7-3,TRBJ2-1,TRBD2,ASSQVRTSLSEQF
TRBV27,TRBJ2-4,.,ASSLGQFKNIQY
TRBV20-1,TRBJ1-5,.,SARGSGGEPQH
TRBV10-3,TRBJ1-2,.,AISELQASGYGYT
TRBV4-2,TRBJ2-1,TRBD2,ASSRGLASYNEQF
TRBV5-1,TRBJ1-1,.,ASSLDILGPEAF
TRBV14,TRBJ1-1,TRBD1,ASSEYRGMADTEAF
TRBV15,TRBJ2-3,TRBD1,ATSRPATGFSTDTQY
TRBV2,.,TRBD2,ASGFAAGGYNEQY
TRBV12-3/TRBV12-4,TRBJ2-4,.,ASRQQGLAKNIQY
TRBV4-3,.,.,ASSQVIGIAYEQY
TRBV2,TRBJ2-1,.,ASREARRWDEQF
TRBV9,TRBJ2-3,.,ASSPEGRGTDTQY
TRBV29-1,TRBJ1-1,.,SGTWGGPEAF
TRBV7-9,TRBJ1-5,.,ASSLVGGGSNQPQH
TRBV13,.,.,ASSYESNRAGGETQY
TRBV6-2/TRBV6-3,TRBJ2-4,.,ASSPFRGGAKNIQY
TRBV18,TRBJ2-7,.,ASARQKEYEQY
TRBV7-2,TRBJ2-3,TRBD2,ASSLAGLAGGPTDTQY